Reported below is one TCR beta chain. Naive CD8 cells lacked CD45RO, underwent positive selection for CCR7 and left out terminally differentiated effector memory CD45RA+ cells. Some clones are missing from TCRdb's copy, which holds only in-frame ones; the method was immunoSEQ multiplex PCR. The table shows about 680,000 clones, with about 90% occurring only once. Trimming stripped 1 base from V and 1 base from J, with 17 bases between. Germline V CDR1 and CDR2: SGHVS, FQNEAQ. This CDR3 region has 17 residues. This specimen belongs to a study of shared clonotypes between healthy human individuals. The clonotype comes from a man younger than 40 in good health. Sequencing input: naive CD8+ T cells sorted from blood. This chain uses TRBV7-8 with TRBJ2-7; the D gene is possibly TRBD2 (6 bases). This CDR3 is CASSLVASEAPSYEQYF. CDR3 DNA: TGTGCCAGCAGCTTAGTTGCTAGCGAGGCGCCATCCTACGAGCAGTACTTC.